This entry lists 20 T cell receptor beta chains sequenced from one sample in a study of a mutant IDH1 vaccine in newly diagnosed glioma. Clones were sequenced by immunoSEQ multiplex PCR, and TCRdb holds only the in-frame ones, with some missing. The sample carries 110,000 or so clones, approximately 87% recorded once. No antigen is known for these receptors. Time point described: week 11, during vaccination. Doses comprised 300 ug of mutant IDH1 20-mer peptide each, plus topical imiquimod. The sample here was PBMCs, taken from a glioma patient whose treatment included an IDH1 peptide vaccine. The receptors were sampled from a woman aged 45-59 years with glioma.

The rearrangement joins TRBV11-2 to TRBJ2-1, with TRBD2 matching 11 bases. The CDR3 is 16 residues long. Germline loops: CDR1 SGHAT, CDR2 FQNNGV. The J segment lost 2 bases and the V segment lost 1 base, leaving 1 base of the junction unmatched. The CDR3: CASSLGLAGPYNEQFF. The CDR3 DNA follows: TGTGCCAGCAGCTTAGGACTAGCGGGACCCTACAATGAGCAGTTCTTC.

V is TRBV10-3 and J is TRBJ2-7, with D possibly TRBD2 on 5 matching bases. With 10 bases removed from V and 4 bases from J, the gap between germline ends came to 11 bases. The CDR3 has 11 amino acids. In germline, CDR1 is ENHRY, CDR2 SYGVKD. The CDR3 here is CATSSSYEQYF. The CDR3 nucleotides are TGTGCCACTAGCAGCTCATACGAGCAGTACTTC.

The chain has TRBV9 and TRBJ2-7; the D call may be TRBD1 or TRBD2 (6 bases each). This CDR3 is built from 15 residues. The ends were cut back, 3 bases at V and 3 bases at J, with 16 bases in the middle. Germline loops: CDR1 SGDLS, CDR2 YYNGEE. CDR3 sequence reads: CASSAGGRDLYEQYF. The CDR3 DNA follows: TGTGCCAGCAGCGCTGGGGGGCGGGACCTCTACGAGCAGTACTTC.

The chain joins TRBV2 to TRBJ2-7; D possibly corresponds to TRBD1 (5 bases). Between the trimmed V and J ends, which lost 6 bases and 5 bases, there was a span of 11 bases. Looked up from germline, CDR1 is SNHLY and CDR2 is FYNNEI. The CDR3 is 12 residues long. CDR3 DNA sequence: TGTGCCAGCAGGACCGACAGAAACGAGCAGTACTTC. Its protein is CASRTDRNEQYF.

V and J are TRBV30 and TRBJ1-2; D uncertain. This CDR3 has 13 residues. Germline V lookup: CDR1 GTSNPN, CDR2 SVGIG (reference sequence). V lost 0 bases to trimming and J lost 4 bases, with 9 bases between them. The chain's CDR3 is CAWSVSDFYGYTF. DNA of the CDR3: TGTGCCTGGAGTGTATCGGATTTCTATGGCTACACCTTC.

The chain recombines TRBV28 with TRBJ1-2; a weak D match, TRBD1 (6 bases). The germline V and J ends were trimmed by 4 bases and 4 bases, with 16 bases remaining between them. This CDR3 has 15 residues. CDR1 is MDHEN, CDR2 SYDVKM, per germline. The CDR3: CASSSPPGHTYGYTF. In DNA form, the CDR3 reads TGTGCCAGCAGTTCGCCGCCGGGACATACCTATGGCTACACCTTC.

CDR3 in amino acids: CASSIGTTDDQPQHF. For the CDR3, the DNA is TGTGCCAGCAGCATCGGGACGACGGACGATCAGCCCCAGCATTTT. The V call is TRBV9, the J call TRBJ1-5, with D maybe TRBD1 (5 bases). The V gene's germline CDR1 is SGDLS and CDR2 YYNGEE. V was shortened by 4 bases and J by 5 bases, with 16 bases between the two germline ends. The CDR3 covers 15 residues.

The rearrangement links TRBV28 to TRBJ2-1; maybe TRBD1 (6 bases). Deletions cut 7 bases from V and 4 bases from J, with 14 bases between. The CDR3 sequence is 14 residues long. Germline V gives CDR1 MDHEN, CDR2 SYDVKM. The CDR3 nucleotides are TGTGCCAGCAAAAACAGGGTTAGGTACAATGAGCAGTTCTTC. This sequence encodes CASKNRVRYNEQFF.

The chain recombines TRBV6-1 with TRBJ2-7; D gene uncertain. With 2 bases removed from V and 7 bases from J, the gap between germline ends came to 12 bases. CDR1 is MNHNS and CDR2 is SASEGT in the germline V gene. This CDR3 region has 13 residues. Here the CDR3 reads CASSEITAWEQYF. The CDR3 coding sequence is TGTGCCAGCAGTGAAATTACTGCCTGGGAGCAGTACTTC.

The V call is TRBV5-1, the J call TRBJ2-1, with D unclear. The germline V and J ends were trimmed by 3 bases and 3 bases, with 10 bases remaining between them. In germline, CDR1 is SGHRS, CDR2 YFSETQ. The CDR3 runs to 14 residues. CDR3 sequence reads: CASSSPQSYNEQFF. The CDR3 DNA sequence: TGCGCCAGCAGCTCCCCGCAGAGCTACAATGAGCAGTTCTTC.

The rearrangement joins TRBV28 to TRBJ1-1; D gene uncertain. This CDR3 contains 14 residues. The germline V gene encodes CDR1 MDHEN and CDR2 SYDVKM. The ends were cut back, 1 base at V and 8 bases at J, with 14 bases in the middle. CDR3 nucleotides: TGTGCCAGCAGTTTATCGGTACGGCGGACGGAAGCTTTCTTT. This translates into CASSLSVRRTEAFF.

V gene TRBV10-1 combines with J gene TRBJ2-5; D perhaps matches TRBD1 (7 bases). This CDR3 is built from 17 residues. V lost 2 bases to trimming and J lost 7 bases, with 23 bases between them. The germline gives CDR1 WNHNN, CDR2 SYGVQD (reference sequence). The DNA for the CDR3 is TGCGCCAGCAGTGAGACGTCGGGACGGGGGACAGTACGGACCCAGTACTTC. It translates to CASSETSGRGTVRTQYF.

This clone was found once. V is TRBV6-5 and J is TRBJ1-1, with D unclear. V lost 4 bases and J lost 3, with 9 bases in between. Germline V lookup: CDR1 MNHEY, CDR2 SVGAGI. The CDR3 extends over 13 amino acids. The CDR3 bases are TGTGCCAGCAGTTCAGGTGGCGACACTGAAGCTTTCTTT. It translates to CASSSGGDTEAFF.

V usage is TRBV28 and J usage is TRBJ2-5; D might be TRBD1 (6 bases). The CDR3 has 16 residues. CDR1 is MDHEN, CDR2 SYDVKM, per germline. V lost 7 bases and J 5 bases, leaving 23 bases between the germline ends. CDR3 in amino acids: CASTLARDTTPETQYF. The CDR3 DNA reads as TGTGCCAGCACTCTGGCTCGGGACACTACCCCGGAGACCCAGTACTTC.

The V and J genes are TRBV11-2 and TRBJ1-5, with D maybe TRBD1 (5 bases). V was trimmed by 3 bases and J by 6 bases, leaving 9 bases between them. The CDR3 spans 13 residues. CDR1 and CDR2 (germline): SGHAT, FQNNGV. This CDR3 is CASSFQGSQPQHF. The CDR3 DNA reads as TGTGCCAGCAGCTTCCAGGGAAGTCAGCCCCAGCATTTT.

The chain has TRBV27 and TRBJ2-7; 7 bases fit TRBD1. The germline CDR1 and CDR2 sequences are MNHEY and SMNVEV (reference sequence). The CDR3 consists of 16 residues. J gave up 5 bases and V 6 bases, and 16 bases lay outside the gene matches. CDR3 sequence (DNA): TGTGCCAGCAGACGACGCCACACAGGGGTGGGGAACGAGCAGTACTTC. Its protein product is CASRRRHTGVGNEQYF.

This clone appeared once. The chain links TRBV18 to TRBJ2-7; no firm D call. Germline V CDR1 and CDR2: KGHSH, LQKENI. The V end lost 8 bases, the J end lost 3 bases, and 20 bases lay between the germline ends. The CDR3 is 15 residues long. Here the CDR3 reads CASQTVGSSVYEQYF. The CDR3, as DNA: TGTGCCAGCCAGACGGTTGGAAGTTCGGTCTACGAGCAGTACTTC.

Of note for this clone: This sample includes further DNA sequences coding for the same CDR3. Here the CDR3 reads CASSFGQGRGETQYF. The CDR3, as DNA: TGTGCCAGCAGCTTTGGGCAGGGTCGGGGGGAGACCCAGTACTTC. V gene TRBV7-8 combines with J gene TRBJ2-5; D might be TRBD2 (6 bases). Germline V gene lookup returns CDR1 SGHVS and CDR2 FQNEAQ. CDR3 length: 15 amino acids. Deletions cut 3 bases from V and 5 bases from J, with 16 bases between.

This chain uses TRBV7-9 with TRBJ1-4, with D hard to call. Germline V gene lookup returns CDR1 SEHNR and CDR2 FQNEAQ (reference sequence). Deletions cut 5 bases from V and 1 base from J, with 11 bases between. The CDR3 runs 15 residues. CDR3 loop: CASSQWEGTNEKLFF. As DNA, the CDR3 is TGTGCCAGCAGCCAGTGGGAGGGAACTAATGAAAAACTGTTTTTT.

The chain has TRBV28 and TRBJ2-2; 10 nucleotides line up with TRBD1. Trimming removed 3 bases from V and 4 bases from J; junction bases left unmatched: 8. CDR1 MDHEN and CDR2 SYDVKM come from the germline V gene. This CDR3 contains 17 residues. CDR3 bases: TGTGCCAGCAGTTTCCGGGACAGGGGCTATCGCACCGGGGAGCTGTTTTTT. Translation gives CASSFRDRGYRTGELFF.